This T cell receptor beta chain originates from a study of graft-versus-host responses after intestinal transplantation. Study details: Recipients obtained multivisceral, liver-intestinal, or isolated intestinal transplants. Study-level findings and limits: GvH clones detected in recipient marrow included some appearing first in ileum or blood. When patients had graft-donor T cell macrochimerism, their allografts held high graft-versus-host to host-versus-graft clonal ratios.

Assay: immunoSEQ multiplex PCR; the TCRdb copy retains only in-frame clones and omits some. The sample lists under 45,000 clones, over 90% occurring once. Notes on this clone: As yet, its antigen is unknown.

Sample: PBMCs, taken approximately 700 days after intestinal transplantation. The receptor comes from a human patient who received an intestinal transplant, so some T cells may come from the graft donor.

CDR3 DNA sequence: TGCGCCAGCAGCCCACCAAGACAGGGAGCGATATACGAGCAGTACTTC. This translates into CASSPPRQGAIYEQYF. The V and J genes are TRBV5-1 and TRBJ2-7, with TRBD1 matching 7 bases. This CDR3 has 16 amino acids. The V gene's germline CDR1 is SGHRS and CDR2 YFSETQ. With 4 bases clipped from V and 4 bases from J, the junction kept 14 bases outside the gene matches.